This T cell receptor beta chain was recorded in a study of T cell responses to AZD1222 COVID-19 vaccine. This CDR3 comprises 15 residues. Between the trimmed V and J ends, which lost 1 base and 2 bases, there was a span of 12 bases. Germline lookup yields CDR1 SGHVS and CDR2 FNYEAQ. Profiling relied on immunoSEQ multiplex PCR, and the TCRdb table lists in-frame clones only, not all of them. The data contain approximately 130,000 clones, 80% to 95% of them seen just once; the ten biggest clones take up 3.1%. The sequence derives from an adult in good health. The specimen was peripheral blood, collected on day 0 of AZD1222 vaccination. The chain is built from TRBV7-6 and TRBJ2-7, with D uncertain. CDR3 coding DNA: TGTGCCAGCAGCTTAGACCCAGGAGACCCCTACGAGCAGTACTTC. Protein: CASSLDPGDPYEQYF.